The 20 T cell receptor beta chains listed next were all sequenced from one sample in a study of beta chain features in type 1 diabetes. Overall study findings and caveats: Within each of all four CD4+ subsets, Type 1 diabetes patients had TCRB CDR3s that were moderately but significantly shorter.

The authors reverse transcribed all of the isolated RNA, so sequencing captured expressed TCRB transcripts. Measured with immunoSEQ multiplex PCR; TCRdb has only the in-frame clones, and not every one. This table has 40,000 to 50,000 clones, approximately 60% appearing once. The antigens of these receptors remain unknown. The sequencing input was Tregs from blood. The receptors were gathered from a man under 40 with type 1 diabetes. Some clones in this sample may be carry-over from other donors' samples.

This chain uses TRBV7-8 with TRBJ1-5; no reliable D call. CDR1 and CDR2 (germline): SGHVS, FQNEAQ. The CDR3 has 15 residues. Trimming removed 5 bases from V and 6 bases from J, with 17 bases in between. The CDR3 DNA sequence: TGTGCCAGCAGCGTAGGAGGGATGCTTGGTCAGCCCCAGCATTTT. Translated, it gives CASSVGGMLGQPQHF.

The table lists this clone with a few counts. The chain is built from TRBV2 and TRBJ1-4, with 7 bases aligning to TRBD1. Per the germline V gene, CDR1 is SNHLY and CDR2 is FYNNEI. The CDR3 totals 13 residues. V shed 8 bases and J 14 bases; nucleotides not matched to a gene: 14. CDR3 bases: TGTGCCAGCCGCGGACAGGTCGGTGGGTCCCTGTTTTTT. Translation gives CASRGQVGGSLFF.

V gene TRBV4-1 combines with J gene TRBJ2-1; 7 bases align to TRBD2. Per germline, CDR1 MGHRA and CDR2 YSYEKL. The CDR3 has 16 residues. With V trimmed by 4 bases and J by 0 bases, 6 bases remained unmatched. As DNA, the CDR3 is TGCGCCAGCAGCCTCGGGGGAGGGAACTCCTACAATGAGCAGTTCTTC. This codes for CASSLGGGNSYNEQFF.

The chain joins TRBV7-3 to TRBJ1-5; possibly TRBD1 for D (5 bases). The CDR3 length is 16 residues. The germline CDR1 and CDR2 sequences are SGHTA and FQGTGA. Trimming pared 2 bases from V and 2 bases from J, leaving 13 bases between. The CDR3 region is CASSLGGDLGNQPQHF. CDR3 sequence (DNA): TGTGCCAGCAGCTTAGGAGGGGATTTGGGCAATCAGCCCCAGCATTTT.

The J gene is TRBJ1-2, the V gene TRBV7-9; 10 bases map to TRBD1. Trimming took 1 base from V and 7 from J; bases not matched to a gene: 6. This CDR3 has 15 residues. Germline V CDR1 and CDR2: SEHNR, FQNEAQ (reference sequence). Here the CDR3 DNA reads TGTGCCAGCAGCTTAGGACAGGGGGCGGTCTCTGGCTACACCTTC. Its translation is CASSLGQGAVSGYTF.

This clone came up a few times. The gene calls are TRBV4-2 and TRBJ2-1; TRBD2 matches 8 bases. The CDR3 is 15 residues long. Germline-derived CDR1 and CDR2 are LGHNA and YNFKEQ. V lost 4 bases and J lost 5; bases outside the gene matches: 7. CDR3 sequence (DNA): TGTGCCAGCAGCCTGCAGCGGGGGCCTAACAATGAGCAGTTCTTC. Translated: CASSLQRGPNNEQFF.

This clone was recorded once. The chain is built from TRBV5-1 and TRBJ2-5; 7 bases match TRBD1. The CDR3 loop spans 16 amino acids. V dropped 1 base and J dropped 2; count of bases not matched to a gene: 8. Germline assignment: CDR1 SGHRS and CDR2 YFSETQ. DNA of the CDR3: TGCGCCAGCAGCTTGAGTCCGGGGACAGATCAAGAGACCCAGTACTTC. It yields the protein CASSLSPGTDQETQYF.

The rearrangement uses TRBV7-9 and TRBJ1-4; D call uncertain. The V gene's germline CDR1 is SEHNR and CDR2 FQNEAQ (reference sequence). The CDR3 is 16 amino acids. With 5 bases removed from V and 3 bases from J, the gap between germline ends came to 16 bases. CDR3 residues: CASSPSSGKANEKLFF. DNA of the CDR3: TGTGCCAGCAGCCCATCTTCCGGGAAAGCTAATGAAAAACTGTTTTTT.

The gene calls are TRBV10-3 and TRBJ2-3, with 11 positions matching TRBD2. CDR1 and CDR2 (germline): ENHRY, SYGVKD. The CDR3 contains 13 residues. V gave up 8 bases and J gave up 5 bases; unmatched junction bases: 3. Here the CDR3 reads CAILAGGVDTQYF. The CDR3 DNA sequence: TGTGCCATCCTAGCGGGGGGCGTAGATACGCAGTATTTT.

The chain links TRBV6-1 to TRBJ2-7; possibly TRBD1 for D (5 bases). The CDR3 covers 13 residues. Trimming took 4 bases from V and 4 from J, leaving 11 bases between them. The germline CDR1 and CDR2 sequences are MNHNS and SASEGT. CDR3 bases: TGTGCCAGCAGTGGGGTTGGGGCTTACGAGCAGTACTTC. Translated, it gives CASSGVGAYEQYF.

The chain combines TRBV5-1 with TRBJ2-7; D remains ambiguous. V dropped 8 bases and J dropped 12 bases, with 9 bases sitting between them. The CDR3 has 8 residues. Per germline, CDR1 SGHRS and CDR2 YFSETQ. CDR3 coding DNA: TGCGCCAGATTCCTCTGGTACTTC. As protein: CARFLWYF.

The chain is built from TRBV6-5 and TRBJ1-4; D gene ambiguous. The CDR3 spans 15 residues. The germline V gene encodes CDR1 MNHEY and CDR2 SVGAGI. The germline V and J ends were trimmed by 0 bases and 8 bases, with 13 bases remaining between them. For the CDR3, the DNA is TGTGCCAGCAGTTACTCAGGCAGGAGAGGGGAAAAACTGTTTTTT. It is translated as CASSYSGRRGEKLFF.

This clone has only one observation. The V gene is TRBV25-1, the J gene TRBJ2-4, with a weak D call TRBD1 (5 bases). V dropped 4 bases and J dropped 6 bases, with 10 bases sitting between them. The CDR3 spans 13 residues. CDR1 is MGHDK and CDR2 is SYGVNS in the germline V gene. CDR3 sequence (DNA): TGTGCCAGCAGTGCCGACAGTGCAAACATTCAGTACTTC. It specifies CASSADSANIQYF.

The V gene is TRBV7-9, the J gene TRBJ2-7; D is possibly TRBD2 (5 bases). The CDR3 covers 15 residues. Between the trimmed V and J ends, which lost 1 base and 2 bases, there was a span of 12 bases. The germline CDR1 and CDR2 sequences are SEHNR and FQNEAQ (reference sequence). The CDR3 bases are TGTGCCAGCAGCTTAGTTGTACCGGGAACCTACGAGCAGTACTTC. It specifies CASSLVVPGTYEQYF.

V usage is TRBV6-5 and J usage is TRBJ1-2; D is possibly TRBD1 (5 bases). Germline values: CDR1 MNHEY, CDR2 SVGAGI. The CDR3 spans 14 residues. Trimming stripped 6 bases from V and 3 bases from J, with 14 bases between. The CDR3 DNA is TGTGCCAGCAGCTCCCCTGACAGCTACTATGGCTACACCTTC. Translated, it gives CASSSPDSYYGYTF.

The CDR3 reads CASEDRRGGRGVTQYF. The CDR3 coding sequence is TGTGCCTCAGAGGATAGGCGGGGGGGCCGTGGAGTGACCCAGTACTTC. The rearrangement uses TRBV7-2 and TRBJ2-5; TRBD2 agrees at 9 bases. In germline, CDR1 is SGHTA, CDR2 FQGNSA. CDR3 length: 16 amino acids. The V gene end was trimmed by 11 bases and the J gene end by 7 bases; junction bases not matched to a gene: 20. The entire variable domain, with the rest obtained from reference TRBV7-2 and TRBJ2-5, is as follows: GAGVSQSPSNKVTEKGKDVELRCDPISGHTALYWYRQSLGQGLEFLIYFQGNSAPDKSGLPSDRFSAERTGGSVSTLTIQRTQQEDSAVYLCASEDRRGGRGVTQYFGPGTRLLVL.

Here the CDR3 DNA reads TGTGCCAGCAAAGAGGGCGCAGGTTTCTCCTACGAGCAGTACTTC. Protein: CASKEGAGFSYEQYF. This chain joins TRBV11-1 and TRBJ2-7, with D maybe TRBD2 (5 bases). Trimming took off 7 bases at V and 0 bases at J, with 16 bases between the two ends. The CDR3 totals 15 residues. Germline loops: CDR1 SGHAT, CDR2 FQDESV (reference sequence).

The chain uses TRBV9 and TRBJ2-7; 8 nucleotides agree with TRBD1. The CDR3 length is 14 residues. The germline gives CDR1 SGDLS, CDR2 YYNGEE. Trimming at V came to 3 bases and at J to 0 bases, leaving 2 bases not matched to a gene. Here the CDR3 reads CASSADRDSYEQYF. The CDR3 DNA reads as TGTGCCAGCAGCGCGGACAGGGACTCCTACGAGCAGTACTTC.

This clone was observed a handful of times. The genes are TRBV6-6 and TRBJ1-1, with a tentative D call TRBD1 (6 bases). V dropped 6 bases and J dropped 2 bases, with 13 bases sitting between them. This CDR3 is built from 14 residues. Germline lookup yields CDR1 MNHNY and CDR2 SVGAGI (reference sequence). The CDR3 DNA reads TGTGCCAGCAGACAGGGAGGGGGTAACACTGAAGCTTTCTTT. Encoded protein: CASRQGGGNTEAFF.

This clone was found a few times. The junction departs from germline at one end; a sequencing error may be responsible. In DNA form, the CDR3 reads TGTGCTAGCAGCTTAGGGACAGACAATGAGCAGTTCTTC. Translating gives CASSLGTDNEQFF. This sequence joins TRBV7-7 and TRBJ2-1; TRBD1 matches 7 bases. CDR3 length equals 13 residues. Per the germline V gene, CDR1 is SSHAT and CDR2 is FNYEAQ (reference sequence).